These 3 T cell receptor beta chains originate from one sample sequenced in a study of CD8 T cells in Susac syndrome. Random hexamers primed reverse transcription of about 0.5 to 1 ug RNA. TCRdb re-derived calls from the immunoSEQ multiplex PCR reads in MiXCR, one entry per CDR3 protein. The data show about 180,000 distinct CDR3 sequences, approximately 94% seen once. Sequenced: CD4+ T cells from PBMCs. Receptors were obtained from a human donor with multiple sclerosis.

The chain combines TRBV29-1 with TRBJ2-7; TRBD1 might be the D (6 bases). Germline CDR1 reads SQVTM; CDR2 reads ANQGSEA. The CDR3 spans 12 residues. V was pared by 6 bases and J by 3 bases, with 12 bases between. The CDR3 DNA is TGCAGCGTCAGGGGAACCCACTACGAGCAGTACTTC. Translating it yields CSVRGTHYEQYF.

This rearrangement joins TRBV20-1 to TRBJ2-3, with TRBD2 as a possible D gene (7 bases). Per germline, CDR1 DFQATT and CDR2 SNEGSKA (reference sequence). CDR3 length equals 15 residues. V lost 1 base and J 3 bases, leaving 14 bases between the germline ends. CDR3 in DNA: TGCAGTGCTAGAGTAGTACAGGGAGGGACAGATACGCAGTATTTT. It specifies CSARVVQGGTDTQYF.

The chain recombines TRBV28 with TRBJ1-2; 8 nucleotides align to TRBD1. V lost 3 bases to trimming and J lost 0 bases; unmatched junction nucleotides: 3. This CDR3 has 15 amino acids. The germline CDR1 and CDR2 sequences are MDHEN and SYDVKM. CDR3 sequence: CASSLGTGTNYGYTF. CDR3 nucleotide sequence: TGTGCCAGCAGTTTGGGGACAGGTACTAACTATGGCTACACCTTC.